The 22 T cell receptor beta chains below all came from one sample that was sequenced in a study of shared clonotypes between healthy human individuals. Assay: immunoSEQ multiplex PCR; the TCRdb copy retains only in-frame clones and omits some. The sample lists about 870,000 clones, 80% to 95% occurring once. CD45RO-negative, CCR7-selected cells formed the naive CD8 fraction, which excluded terminally differentiated effector memory CD45RA+ cells. Sequenced input: naive CD8+ T cells sorted from blood. Receptors originate from a man aged 30-40 years in good health.

This sequence joins TRBV15 and TRBJ2-7; D tentatively fits TRBD1 or TRBD2 (5 bases each). The CDR3 runs to 15 residues. The V end was cut by 0 bases, the J end by 0 bases, with 9 bases between. Germline assignment: CDR1 LNHNV and CDR2 YYDKDF (reference sequence). The CDR3: CATSRERDDSYEQYF. Here the CDR3 DNA reads TGTGCCACCAGCAGAGAAAGGGACGACTCCTACGAGCAGTACTTC.

This clone has just one count. J is TRBJ2-1 and V is TRBV4-3; D perhaps matches TRBD2 (5 bases). Per the germline V gene, CDR1 is LGHNA and CDR2 is YSLEER. This CDR3 is built from 15 residues. V was shortened by 4 bases and J by 4 bases, with 14 bases between the two germline ends. Here the CDR3 reads CASSRRESLYNEQFF. CDR3 coding DNA: TGCGCCAGCAGCCGCCGGGAATCCCTATACAATGAGCAGTTCTTC.

The rearrangement uses TRBV9 and TRBJ1-2; a possible D gene is TRBD1 (5 bases). Trimming stripped 4 bases from V and 3 bases from J, with 13 bases between. Per the germline V gene, CDR1 is SGDLS and CDR2 is YYNGEE. The CDR3 extends over 14 amino acids. The CDR3 here is CASSPQWGYYGYTF. The CDR3 bases are TGTGCCAGCAGCCCCCAGTGGGGGTACTATGGCTACACCTTC.

A word on this clone: Mismatch with germline at one junction end may stem from a read error. The V call is TRBV6-5, the J call TRBJ2-1; D is tentatively TRBD1 or TRBD2 (6 bases each). The CDR3 totals 15 residues. Germline V CDR1 and CDR2: MNHEY, SVGAGI. The CDR3 DNA follows: TGTGCCAGCAGTTACTCCGTATCAGGGGAGGAAGGGACGGTCTTC. It translates to CASSYSVSGEEGTVF.

This chain links TRBV19 with TRBJ2-7; 12 bases line up with TRBD2. Germline CDR1 reads LNHDA; CDR2 reads SQIVND (reference sequence). V shed 5 bases, J shed 1 base, and the junction held 12 bases outside the gene matches. CDR3 size: 18 residues. This CDR3 is CASSSALPSGGVSYEQYF. The CDR3 bases are TGTGCCAGTAGTTCTGCCCTTCCTAGCGGGGGGGTATCCTACGAGCAGTACTTC.

CDR3 nucleotide sequence: TGCGCCAGCAGTGAGGGGGAGGGCCCCTTAGGGGAGACCCAGTACTTC. Amino acids: CASSEGEGPLGETQYF. The V and J genes are TRBV10-2 and TRBJ2-5; 7 bases fit TRBD2. With V trimmed by 2 bases and J by 5 bases, 11 bases remained unmatched. This CDR3 is built from 16 residues. Per germline, CDR1 WSHSY and CDR2 SAAADI.

This chain links TRBV12-5 with TRBJ1-1; maybe TRBD1 (5 bases). CDR1 and CDR2 (germline): LGHNT, FRNRAP. The CDR3 runs 14 residues. The V end was cut by 3 bases, the J end by 2 bases, with 10 bases between. The CDR3 sequence is CASGFGGGNTEAFF. CDR3 nucleotides: TGTGCTAGTGGTTTTGGGGGAGGCAACACTGAAGCTTTCTTT. The full variable domain, in which reference TRBV12-5 and TRBJ1-1 provide the parts outside the CDR3, is DARVTQTPRHKVTEMGQEVTMRCQPILGHNTVFWYRQTMMQGLELLAYFRNRAPLDDSGMPKDRFSAEMPDATLATLKIQPSEPRDSAVYFCASGFGGGNTEAFFGQGTRLTVV.

The rearrangement uses TRBV9 and TRBJ2-1, with 15 nucleotides matching TRBD2. This CDR3 spans 18 amino acids. The germline CDR1 and CDR2 sequences are SGDLS and YYNGEE. V gave up 0 bases and J gave up 4 bases; unmatched junction bases: 5. The CDR3 coding sequence is TGTGCCAGCAGCGTAGGAGGACTAGCGGGAGGGCCTTACAATGAGCAGTTCTTC. Translating gives CASSVGGLAGGPYNEQFF.

This chain connects TRBV19 to TRBJ2-2, with 11 positions matching TRBD1. Germline V gives CDR1 LNHDA, CDR2 SQIVND (reference sequence). There are 14 residues in the CDR3. Trimming took 4 bases from V and 9 from J; bases not matched to a gene: 4. CDR3 in amino acids: CASSSGTGGRELFF. In nucleotides, the CDR3 is TGTGCCAGTAGTAGCGGGACAGGGGGAAGGGAGCTGTTTTTT.

The rearrangement joins TRBV5-4 to TRBJ2-5; 9 bases agree with TRBD2. CDR1 is SGHNT, CDR2 YYREEE, per germline (reference sequence). This CDR3 region has 15 residues. Trimming removed 5 bases from V and 5 bases from J; junction bases left unmatched: 10. CDR3 sequence: CASRSSSGEDETQYF. The CDR3 DNA reads TGTGCCAGCAGATCCTCTAGCGGGGAGGATGAGACCCAGTACTTC.

The CDR3 loop reads CASSLRDSYPYEQYF. CDR3 bases: TGTGCCAGCAGCCTCAGGGACAGTTATCCCTACGAGCAGTACTTC. The chain recombines TRBV9 with TRBJ2-7; TRBD1 aligns across 7 bases. After removal of 4 bases from V and 2 bases from J, the junction contained 9 bases not matched to a gene. The CDR3 covers 15 residues. Germline V gene sequence: CDR1 SGDLS, CDR2 YYNGEE.

The genes are TRBV7-9 and TRBJ2-7; 7 nucleotides line up with TRBD2. After removal of 5 bases from V and 3 bases from J, the junction contained 7 bases not matched to a gene. Germline CDR1 and CDR2: SEHNR and FQNEAQ (reference sequence). The CDR3 consists of 14 residues. CDR3 DNA: TGTGCCAGCAGCGCCGGGGCTAGCGGCTACGAGCAGTACTTC. Translated, it gives CASSAGASGYEQYF.

The sample holds one count of this clone. The gene calls are TRBV6-4 and TRBJ2-1, with TRBD2 matching over 8 bases. The CDR3 extends over 17 amino acids. The ends lost 5 bases at V and 0 bases at J; junction bases unmatched: 9. The germline gives CDR1 MRHNA, CDR2 SNTAGT. CDR3 loop: CASSRGLARTSYNEQFF. The DNA of the CDR3 is TGTGCCAGCAGTAGAGGACTAGCTCGAACCTCCTACAATGAGCAGTTCTTC.

The chain uses TRBV27 and TRBJ2-2; D could derive from TRBD1 or TRBD2 (5 bases each). The CDR3 is 15 amino acids. Germline V gives CDR1 MNHEY, CDR2 SMNVEV (reference sequence). The V gene lost 9 bases and the J gene lost 4 bases, with 18 bases spanning the gap. The DNA for the CDR3 is TGTGCCAGTTCGGGGCTAGGATTTGGCACCGGGGAGCTGTTTTTT. It yields the protein CASSGLGFGTGELFF.

The chain recombines TRBV11-2 with TRBJ1-4; D remains ambiguous. This CDR3 has 17 amino acids. Germline CDR1 and CDR2: SGHAT and FQNNGV. V was trimmed by 1 base and J by 5 bases, leaving 17 bases between them. The CDR3 region is CASSLGSLRESNEKLFF. In DNA, the CDR3 is TGTGCCAGCAGCTTAGGGTCCCTGCGGGAGTCGAATGAAAAACTGTTTTTT.

The chain has TRBV7-3 and TRBJ2-7, with D perhaps assigned TRBD1 or TRBD2 (5 bases each). V was cut by 4 bases and J by 5 bases, with 15 bases left in between. The CDR3 extends over 14 amino acids. Germline V gene data show CDR1 as SGHTA and CDR2 as FQGTGA. The DNA of the CDR3 is TGTGCCAGCAGCTCTGGGACCCGAGGGGACGAGCAGTACTTC. Protein product: CASSSGTRGDEQYF.

The CDR3, as DNA: TGTGCCAGCATCACCGGACGACTAGGGAACACAGATACGCAGTATTTT. This codes for CASITGRLGNTDTQYF. The chain recombines TRBV11-2 with TRBJ2-3, with D perhaps TRBD2 (6 bases). The germline V gene encodes CDR1 SGHAT and CDR2 FQNNGV. This CDR3 contains 16 residues. V lost 7 bases and J 2 bases, leaving 19 bases between the germline ends.

The chain uses TRBV28 and TRBJ2-1; D possibly uses TRBD1 or TRBD2 (5 bases each). V gave up 6 bases and J gave up 2 bases, with 11 bases separating them. The CDR3 length is 14 residues. Germline CDR1 reads MDHEN; CDR2 reads SYDVKM. CDR3 sequence reads: CASRQGPPYNEQFF. CDR3 in DNA: TGTGCCAGCAGGCAGGGACCGCCCTACAATGAGCAGTTCTTC.

The chain recombines TRBV11-2 with TRBJ2-2; 9 nucleotides line up with TRBD1. Germline V gives CDR1 SGHAT, CDR2 FQNNGV. V dropped 5 bases and J dropped 3; count of bases not matched to a gene: 1. This CDR3 is built from 14 residues. CDR3: CASSRTGDTGELFF. The CDR3 DNA reads as TGTGCCAGCAGCCGGACAGGGGACACCGGGGAGCTGTTTTTT.

The chain combines TRBV6-6 with TRBJ2-7, with TRBD2 identical over 9 bases. V was clipped by 4 bases and J by 2 bases; unmatched bases: 3. The CDR3 sequence is 14 residues long. Per germline, CDR1 MNHNY and CDR2 SVGAGI (reference sequence). The CDR3 DNA follows: TGTGCCAGCAGTTTCGGGACTAGCACCTACGAGCAGTACTTC. Protein sequence: CASSFGTSTYEQYF.

J is TRBJ2-3 and V is TRBV11-2, with a weak D call TRBD1 (6 bases). V was shortened by 4 bases and J by 0 bases, with 23 bases between the two germline ends. Germline V gene sequence: CDR1 SGHAT, CDR2 FQNNGV. CDR3 size: 19 residues. CDR3 sequence (DNA): TGTGCCAGCAGCTCCGACCCCTCTTATACAGGGATTAGCACAGATACGCAGTATTTT. Residues: CASSSDPSYTGISTDTQYF.

The gene calls are TRBV11-3 and TRBJ2-1; the match to TRBD2 covers 12 bases. With V trimmed by 8 bases and J by 4 bases, 3 bases remained unmatched. Germline V CDR1 and CDR2: SGHNT, YENEEA. The CDR3 spans 14 residues. Here the CDR3 reads CASGLAGTYNEQFF. DNA for the CDR3: TGTGCCAGCGGACTAGCGGGAACGTACAATGAGCAGTTCTTC.